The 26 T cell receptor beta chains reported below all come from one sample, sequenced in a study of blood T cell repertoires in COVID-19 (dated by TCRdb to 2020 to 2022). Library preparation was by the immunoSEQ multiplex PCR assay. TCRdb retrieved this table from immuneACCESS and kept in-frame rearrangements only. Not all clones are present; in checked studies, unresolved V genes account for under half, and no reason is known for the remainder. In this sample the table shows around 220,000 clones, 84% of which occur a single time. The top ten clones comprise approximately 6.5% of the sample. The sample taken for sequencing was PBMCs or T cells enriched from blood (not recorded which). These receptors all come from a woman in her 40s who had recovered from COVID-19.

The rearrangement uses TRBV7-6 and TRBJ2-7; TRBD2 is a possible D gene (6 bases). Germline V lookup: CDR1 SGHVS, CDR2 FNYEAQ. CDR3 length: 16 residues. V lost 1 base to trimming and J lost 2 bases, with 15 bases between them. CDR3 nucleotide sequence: TGTGCCAGCAGCTTAGGGGGAGGCCGAGACACCTACGAGCAGTACTTC. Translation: CASSLGGGRDTYEQYF.

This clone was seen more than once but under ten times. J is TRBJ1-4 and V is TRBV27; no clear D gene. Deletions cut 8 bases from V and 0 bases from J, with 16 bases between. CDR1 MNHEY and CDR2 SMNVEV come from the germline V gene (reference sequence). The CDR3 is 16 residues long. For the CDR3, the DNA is TGTGCCAGCCCTGATACCTCCAAGCCAACTAATGAAAAACTGTTTTTT. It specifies CASPDTSKPTNEKLFF.

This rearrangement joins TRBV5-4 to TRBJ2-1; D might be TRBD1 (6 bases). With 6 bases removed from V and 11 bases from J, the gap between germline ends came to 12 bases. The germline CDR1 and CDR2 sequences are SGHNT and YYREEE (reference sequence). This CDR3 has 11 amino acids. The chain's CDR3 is CASTLRGQQFF. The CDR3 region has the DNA TGTGCCAGCACCCTCAGGGGTCAGCAGTTCTTC.

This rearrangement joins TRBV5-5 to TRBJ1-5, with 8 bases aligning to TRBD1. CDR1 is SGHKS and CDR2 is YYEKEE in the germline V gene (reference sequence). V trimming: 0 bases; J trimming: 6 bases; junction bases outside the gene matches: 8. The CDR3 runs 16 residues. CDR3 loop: CASSLVGQGLGQPQHF. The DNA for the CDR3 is TGTGCCAGCAGCTTGGTAGGACAGGGTCTGGGTCAGCCCCAGCATTTT. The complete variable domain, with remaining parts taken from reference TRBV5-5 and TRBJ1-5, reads DAGVTQSPTHLIKTRGQQVTLRCSPISGHKSVSWYQQVLGQGPQFIFQYYEKEERGRGNFPDRFSARQFPNYSSELNVNALLLGDSALYLCASSLVGQGLGQPQHFGDGTRLSIL.

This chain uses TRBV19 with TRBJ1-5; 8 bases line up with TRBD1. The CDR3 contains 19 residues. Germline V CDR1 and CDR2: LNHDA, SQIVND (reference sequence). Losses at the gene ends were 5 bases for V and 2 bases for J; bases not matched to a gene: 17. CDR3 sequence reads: CASSDLLAGGLIGNQPQHF. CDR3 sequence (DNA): TGTGCCAGTAGTGATCTGTTGGCAGGGGGCCTTATTGGCAATCAGCCCCAGCATTTT.

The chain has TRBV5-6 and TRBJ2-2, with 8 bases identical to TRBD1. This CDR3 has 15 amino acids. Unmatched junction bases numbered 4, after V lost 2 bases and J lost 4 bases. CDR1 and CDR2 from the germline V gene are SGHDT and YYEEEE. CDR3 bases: TGTGCCAGCAGCTTCAGGGGGCGTGGCACCGGGGAGCTGTTTTTT. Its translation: CASSFRGRGTGELFF.

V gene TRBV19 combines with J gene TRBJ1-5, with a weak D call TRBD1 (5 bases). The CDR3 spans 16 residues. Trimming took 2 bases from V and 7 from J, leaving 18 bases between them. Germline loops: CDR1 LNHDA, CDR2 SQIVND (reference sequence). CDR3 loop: CASSIFGGAPGQPQHF. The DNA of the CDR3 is TGTGCCAGTAGTATATTTGGCGGGGCCCCGGGGCAGCCCCAGCATTTT.

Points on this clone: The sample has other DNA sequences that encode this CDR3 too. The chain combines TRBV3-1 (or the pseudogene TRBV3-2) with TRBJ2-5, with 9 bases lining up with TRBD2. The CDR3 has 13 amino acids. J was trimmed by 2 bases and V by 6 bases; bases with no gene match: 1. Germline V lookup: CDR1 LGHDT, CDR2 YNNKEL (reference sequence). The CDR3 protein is CASRRGGQETQYF. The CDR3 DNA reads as TGTGCCAGCAGGCGGGGGGGGCAAGAGACCCAGTACTTC.

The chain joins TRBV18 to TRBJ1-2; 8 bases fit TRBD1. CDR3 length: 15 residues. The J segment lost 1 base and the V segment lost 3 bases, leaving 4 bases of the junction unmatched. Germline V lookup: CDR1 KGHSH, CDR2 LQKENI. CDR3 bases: TGTGCCAGCTCACCGACAGGGGCTCTTAACTATGGCTACACCTTC. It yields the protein CASSPTGALNYGYTF.

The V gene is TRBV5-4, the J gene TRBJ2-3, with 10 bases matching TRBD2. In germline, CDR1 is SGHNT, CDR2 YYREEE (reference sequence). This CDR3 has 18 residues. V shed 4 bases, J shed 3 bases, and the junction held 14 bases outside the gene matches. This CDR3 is CASSVGLAELWGTDTQYF. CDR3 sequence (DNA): TGTGCCAGCAGCGTCGGACTAGCGGAACTCTGGGGGACAGATACGCAGTATTTT.

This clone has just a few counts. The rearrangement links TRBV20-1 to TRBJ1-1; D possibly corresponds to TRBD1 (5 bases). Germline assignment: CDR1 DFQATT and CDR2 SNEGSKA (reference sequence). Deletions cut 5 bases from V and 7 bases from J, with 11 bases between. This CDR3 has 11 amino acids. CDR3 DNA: TGCAGTGCTCTCCGACAGATTGAAGCTTTCTTT. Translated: CSALRQIEAFF.

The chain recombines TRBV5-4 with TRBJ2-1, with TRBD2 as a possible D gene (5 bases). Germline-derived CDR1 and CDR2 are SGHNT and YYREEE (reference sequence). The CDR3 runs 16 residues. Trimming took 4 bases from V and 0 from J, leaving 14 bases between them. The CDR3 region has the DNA TGTGCCAGCAGCCTAGGATCACTAGTCTCCTACAATGAGCAGTTCTTC. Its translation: CASSLGSLVSYNEQFF.

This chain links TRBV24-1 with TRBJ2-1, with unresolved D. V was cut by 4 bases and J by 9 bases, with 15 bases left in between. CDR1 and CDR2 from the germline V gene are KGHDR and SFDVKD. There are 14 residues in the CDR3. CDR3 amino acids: CATSDPRLLGEQFF. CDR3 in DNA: TGTGCCACCAGTGACCCCCGACTTCTCGGTGAGCAGTTCTTC.

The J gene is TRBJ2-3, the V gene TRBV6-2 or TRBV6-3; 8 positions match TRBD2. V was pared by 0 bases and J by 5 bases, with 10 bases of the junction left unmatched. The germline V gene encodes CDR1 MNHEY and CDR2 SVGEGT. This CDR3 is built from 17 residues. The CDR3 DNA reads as TGTGCCAGCAGTTACTCGGCCGGGAGGGCCCTTATAGATACGCAGTATTTT. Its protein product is CASSYSAGRALIDTQYF.

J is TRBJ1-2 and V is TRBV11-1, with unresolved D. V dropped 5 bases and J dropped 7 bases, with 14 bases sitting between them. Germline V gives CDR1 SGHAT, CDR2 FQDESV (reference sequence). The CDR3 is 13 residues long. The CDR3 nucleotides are TGTGCCAGCAGCCAAGTCGGTTATGGTGGCTACACCTTC. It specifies CASSQVGYGGYTF.

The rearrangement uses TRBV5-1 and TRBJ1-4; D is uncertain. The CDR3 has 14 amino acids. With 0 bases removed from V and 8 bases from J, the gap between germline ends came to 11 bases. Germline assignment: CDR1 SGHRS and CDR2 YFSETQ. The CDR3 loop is CASSLERTGEKLFF. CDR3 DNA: TGCGCCAGCAGCTTGGAACGGACGGGAGAAAAACTGTTTTTT.

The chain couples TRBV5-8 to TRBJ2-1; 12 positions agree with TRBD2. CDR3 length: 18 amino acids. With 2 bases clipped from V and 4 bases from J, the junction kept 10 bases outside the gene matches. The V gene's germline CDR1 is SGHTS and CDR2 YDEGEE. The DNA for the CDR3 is TGTGCCAGCAGCTTCGGACTAGCGGGAATGAGGGTATACAATGAGCAGTTCTTC. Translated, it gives CASSFGLAGMRVYNEQFF.

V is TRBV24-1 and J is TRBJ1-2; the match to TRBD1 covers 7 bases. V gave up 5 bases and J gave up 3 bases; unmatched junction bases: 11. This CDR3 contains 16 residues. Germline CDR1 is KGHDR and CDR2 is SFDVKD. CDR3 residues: CATSVDLGRGDYGYTF. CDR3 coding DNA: TGTGCCACCAGTGTGGACCTAGGCAGGGGGGACTATGGCTACACCTTC.

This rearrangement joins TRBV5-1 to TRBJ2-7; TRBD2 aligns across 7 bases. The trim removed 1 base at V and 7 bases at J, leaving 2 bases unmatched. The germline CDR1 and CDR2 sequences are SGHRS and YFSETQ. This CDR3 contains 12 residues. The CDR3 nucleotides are TGCGCCAGCAGCTTGTCCGGGGGGGAGCAGTACTTC. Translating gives CASSLSGGEQYF.

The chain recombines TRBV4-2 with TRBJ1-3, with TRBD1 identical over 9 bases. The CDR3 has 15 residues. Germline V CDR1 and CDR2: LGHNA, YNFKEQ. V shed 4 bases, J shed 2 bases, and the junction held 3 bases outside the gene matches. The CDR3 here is CASSRGTGTGNTIYF. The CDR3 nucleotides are TGTGCCAGCAGCCGGGGGACAGGGACTGGAAACACCATATATTTT.

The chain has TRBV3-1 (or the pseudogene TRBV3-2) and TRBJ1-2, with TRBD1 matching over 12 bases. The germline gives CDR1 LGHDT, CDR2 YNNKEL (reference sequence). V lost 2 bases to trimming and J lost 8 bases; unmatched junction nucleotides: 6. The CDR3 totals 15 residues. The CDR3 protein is CASSQQGQGARGYTF. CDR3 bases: TGTGCCAGCAGCCAACAGGGACAGGGGGCGCGAGGCTACACCTTC.

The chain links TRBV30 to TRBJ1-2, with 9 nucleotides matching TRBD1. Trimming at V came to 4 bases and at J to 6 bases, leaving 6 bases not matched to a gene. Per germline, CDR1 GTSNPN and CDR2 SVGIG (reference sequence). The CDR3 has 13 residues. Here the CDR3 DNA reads TGTGCCTGGACCCGACAGGGGGGAAATGGCTACACCTTC. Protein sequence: CAWTRQGGNGYTF.

CDR3 nucleotide sequence: TGCAGCGTAGCGGGGAGCACAGATACGCAGTATTTT. As protein: CSVAGSTDTQYF. The chain links TRBV29-1 to TRBJ2-3; 7 bases are a match to TRBD2. V gave up 6 bases and J gave up 0 bases; unmatched junction bases: 0. The CDR3 contains 12 residues. Germline values: CDR1 SQVTM, CDR2 ANQGSEA.

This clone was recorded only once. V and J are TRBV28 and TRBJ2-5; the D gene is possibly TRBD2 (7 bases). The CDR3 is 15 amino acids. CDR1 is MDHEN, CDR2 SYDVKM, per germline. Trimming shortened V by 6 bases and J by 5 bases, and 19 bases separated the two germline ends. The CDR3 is CASSVRSQGGETQYF. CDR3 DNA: TGTGCCAGCAGCGTTCGATCACAGGGAGGGGAGACCCAGTACTTC.

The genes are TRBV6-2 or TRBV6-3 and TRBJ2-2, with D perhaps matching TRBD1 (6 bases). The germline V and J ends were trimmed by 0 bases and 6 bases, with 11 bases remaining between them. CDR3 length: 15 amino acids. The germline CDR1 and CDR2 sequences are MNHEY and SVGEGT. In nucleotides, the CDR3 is TGTGCCAGCAGTTACTCCGCTGGGACATCCGGGGAGCTGTTTTTT. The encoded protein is CASSYSAGTSGELFF.

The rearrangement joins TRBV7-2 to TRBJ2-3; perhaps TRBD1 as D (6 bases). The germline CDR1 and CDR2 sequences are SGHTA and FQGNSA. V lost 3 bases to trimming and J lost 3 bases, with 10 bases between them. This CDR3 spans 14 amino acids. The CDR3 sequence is CASSFTGNTDTQYF. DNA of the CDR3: TGTGCCAGCAGCTTTACAGGGAATACAGATACGCAGTATTTT.